This T cell receptor beta chain was documented in a study of T cell responses to AZD1222 COVID-19 vaccine (dated by TCRdb to the early 2020s). For the wider study: TCR sequencing was performed for fewer than 250 trial participants, of whom about 210 were given two doses of AZD1222 and some 25 were given two doses of MenACWY control vaccine. Trial participants were enrolled by age into subgroups of 18-55, 56-69 and 70-plus years, and around 140, 26 and 57 TCR-sequenced participants, respectively, were included in these subgroups. Results and caveats for the whole study, not just this receptor: Epitopes outside the regions mutated in the B.1.351 and B.1.1.7 variants were reportedly recognized by nearly half of the unique spike-specific TCRs. Conclusions about previously exposed vaccinees were limited because only a handful of AZD1222 recipients were SARS-CoV-2 seropositive at baseline. After two AZD1222 doses, both the breadth and the depth of spike-specific TCRs were significantly higher than at day 0 and than in MenACWY recipients. Because no day 14 peak-response samples were available, repertoires were characterized only after the peak T cell response. Most participants were white British and females outnumbered males, and the authors suggested that clonal diversity may have been underestimated. The 56-69-year group was small, and its depth increase did not reach significance, likely because of low power. Vaccine-associated CD4 TCRs spanned the whole spike protein, with dominant responses in regions 160-218 and 743-854.

Reading the label with the study, this specimen's time point is: about 28 days (+/-7) after the second vaccine dose. The treatment or condition label corresponds to: meningococcal conjugate vaccine given as trial control. Vaccinee samples came from UK trials COV001 and COV002, including a single-blind randomized controlled phase 2/3 trial of AZD1222 (ChAdOx1 nCoV-19) in healthy adults. Trial participant PBMC samples were collected at day 0 and day 28 after the second dose for TCRbeta chain sequencing. The CDR3 regions of human TCRbeta chains were subjected to immunosequencing. In the paper's pipeline: Repertoire TCRs were matched against a reference library of SARS-CoV-2-specific TCRs generated with the MIRA antigen-specificity platform. Breadth was defined as the fraction of unique TCRs that were SARS-CoV-2-associated. Depth was defined as the fraction of total T cells that were SARS-CoV-2-associated. Using the MIRA data, each spike-specific TCR was assigned both to the spike region to which the TCR was reactive and to a CD4 or CD8 class. Log10-transformed breadth and depth values were compared by one-way ANOVA with Sidak's multiple comparisons tests. TCRdb stores this immuneACCESS table with in-frame sequences only. Part of the clones is absent; in the studies checked, under half of the shortfall reflects unresolved V genes, and no reason is known for the rest. The DNA gave D and trimming, while V, J and clone size come from that table. Recorded for this sample are 40,000 to 45,000 clones; roughly 77% of them occurred a single time. The top ten hold less than 25% of the sample.

This clone was detected once. Its recognized antigen is unknown. Base quality data are lacking; no much larger clone is found one base away. The sample was peripheral blood, taken 28 days after the second dose of the MenACWY control vaccine. The receptor was isolated from an adult who received the MenACWY meningococcal vaccine as a control.

The CDR3 corresponds to CASSEGTVFNQPQHF. The DNA reads TGTGCCAGCAGTGAAGGGACAGTTTTCAATCAGCCCCAGCATTTT. This chain is built from TRBV6-1 and TRBJ1-5, with TRBD1 tentatively as D gene (6 bases match). The germline V gene sets CDR1 to MNHNS and CDR2 to SASEGT. The germline ends are 10 bases apart after V is trimmed by 1 base and J by 3 bases. From the cysteine through the phenylalanine, the CDR3 covers 15 amino acids. Only the CDR3 DNA stays, 45 bases, in frame from base 1.